This TCR beta chain was retrieved from a study of blood T cells in healthy people across ages. General study findings and limits: A strong correlation was found between TCR beta diversity and the percentage of naive T cells.

This CDR3 has 17 amino acids. J was trimmed by 0 bases and V by 4 bases; bases with no gene match: 6. The germline gives CDR1 MDHEN, CDR2 SYDVKM. Details on this clonotype: Its antigen is unidentified.

Then a second PCR, running about 6 to 12 cycles, was carried out with a sample-barcoded 5' primer and a J-beta primer mix. TCRdb called the 5' RACE reads again in MiXCR, with one record for every CDR3 protein. The sample includes about 760,000 distinct CDR3 sequences, approximately 25% of them seen just once. Aged roughly 6 to 90, donors were systemically healthy Caucasians from Russia. This sample was shared with a second study, whose subject was T cells of mothers and their children. That investigation notes: From each mother came over 8.5 million TCR beta CDR3 reads, and from each child came 3 million to 3.5 million. When mothers and children were related, their normalized repertoire overlap, which was always slightly higher, did not differ significantly from that of unrelated pairs.

Material: blood. This TCR was recovered from a boy aged 10-17 years in good health. This chain joins TRBV28 and TRBJ2-6; 7 bases agree with TRBD1. The CDR3 DNA reads TGTGCCAGCAGTTCCACCGGGACAGACTCTGGGGCCAACGTCCTGACTTTC. Its protein product is CASSSTGTDSGANVLTF.